The 7 T cell receptor beta chains below come from one sample, sequenced in a study of beta chain features in type 1 diabetes. Investigators reverse transcribed all isolated RNA, so they sequenced expressed TCRB transcripts. Some clones are missing from TCRdb's copy, which holds only in-frame ones; the method was immunoSEQ multiplex PCR. The sample holds 200,000 to 250,000 clones, about a tenth seen once. Sequenced input: central memory CD4+ T cells from blood. These receptors came from a man in his late teens or twenties in good health.

The chain links TRBV13 to TRBJ2-3; D unresolved. The germline CDR1 and CDR2 sequences are PRHDT and FYEKMQ (reference sequence). This CDR3 contains 14 residues. The V and J ends lost 2 bases and 2 bases respectively, with 8 bases between them. CDR3 sequence: CASSLLATTDTQYF. In DNA, the CDR3 is TGTGCCAGCAGCTTATTGGCAACCACAGATACGCAGTATTTT.

This clone was counted many times. CDR3 loop: CASSDQETQYF. The CDR3 DNA reads as TGTGCCAGCTCAGACCAAGAGACCCAGTACTTC. This chain connects TRBV18 to TRBJ2-5; D not resolved. The length of the CDR3 is 11 residues. Trimming pared 5 bases from V and 0 bases from J, leaving 1 base between. Germline CDR1 is KGHSH and CDR2 is LQKENI.

This clone has a handful of counts. CDR3 DNA sequence: TGTGCCAGCAACCGATTACAGGAAAACTACGAGCAGTACTTC. Its translation: CASNRLQENYEQYF. The chain has TRBV28 and TRBJ2-7, with D possibly being TRBD1 (5 bases). The CDR3 runs 14 residues. Germline V gives CDR1 MDHEN, CDR2 SYDVKM. Deletions cut 7 bases from V and 3 bases from J, with 16 bases between.

This rearrangement joins TRBV30 to TRBJ2-2; D could derive from TRBD1 or TRBD2 (5 bases each). V was trimmed by 4 bases and J by 7 bases, leaving 7 bases between them. This CDR3 is 11 amino acids long. The germline V gene encodes CDR1 GTSNPN and CDR2 SVGIG (reference sequence). Here the CDR3 reads CAWNGGGELFF. The CDR3 DNA sequence: TGTGCCTGGAATGGGGGCGGGGAGCTGTTTTTT. Together with reference TRBV30 and TRBJ2-2, the CDR3 gives the full variable domain: SQTIHQWPATLVQPVGSPLSLECTVEGTSNPNLYWYRQAAGRGLQLLFYSVGIGQISSEVPQNLSASRPQDRQFILSSKKLLLSDSGFYLCAWNGGGELFFGEGSRLTVL.

The chain is built from TRBV7-9 and TRBJ2-7; 8 nucleotides align to TRBD1. V lost 3 bases to trimming and J lost 3 bases; unmatched junction nucleotides: 4. The CDR3 extends over 14 amino acids. Germline V gene data show CDR1 as SEHNR and CDR2 as FQNEAQ (reference sequence). In DNA form, the CDR3 reads TGTGCCAGCAGCTTGACAGGGGTTCTCTACGAGCAGTACTTC. Residues: CASSLTGVLYEQYF.

For this clone: A much bigger clone sits one base away, suggesting this may be a read error. The chain combines TRBV30 with TRBJ2-3, with 11 bases lining up with TRBD2. This CDR3 has 14 residues. The germline V gene has CDR1 GTSNPN and CDR2 SVGIG (reference sequence). The CDR3 nucleotides read TGTGCCGGGAGTGTAGCGGGAGGGCCAGATACGCAGTATTTT. Translation: CAGSVAGGPDTQYF. Full variable domain (remainder filled in from reference TRBV30 and TRBJ2-3): SQTIHQWPATLVQPVGSPLSLECTVEGTSNPNLYWYRQAAGRGLQLLFYSVGIGQISSEVPQNLSASRPQDRQFILSSKKLLLSDSGFYLCAGSVAGGPDTQYFGPGTRLTVL.

The V gene is TRBV11-2, the J gene TRBJ2-7; 10 positions match TRBD2. The CDR3 totals 16 residues. The ends lost 5 bases at V and 3 bases at J; junction bases unmatched: 10. Germline values: CDR1 SGHAT, CDR2 FQNNGV. The CDR3 spells CASSLNLASGSYEQYF. CDR3 sequence (DNA): TGTGCCAGCAGCCTAAACCTGGCTAGCGGGAGCTACGAGCAGTACTTC.